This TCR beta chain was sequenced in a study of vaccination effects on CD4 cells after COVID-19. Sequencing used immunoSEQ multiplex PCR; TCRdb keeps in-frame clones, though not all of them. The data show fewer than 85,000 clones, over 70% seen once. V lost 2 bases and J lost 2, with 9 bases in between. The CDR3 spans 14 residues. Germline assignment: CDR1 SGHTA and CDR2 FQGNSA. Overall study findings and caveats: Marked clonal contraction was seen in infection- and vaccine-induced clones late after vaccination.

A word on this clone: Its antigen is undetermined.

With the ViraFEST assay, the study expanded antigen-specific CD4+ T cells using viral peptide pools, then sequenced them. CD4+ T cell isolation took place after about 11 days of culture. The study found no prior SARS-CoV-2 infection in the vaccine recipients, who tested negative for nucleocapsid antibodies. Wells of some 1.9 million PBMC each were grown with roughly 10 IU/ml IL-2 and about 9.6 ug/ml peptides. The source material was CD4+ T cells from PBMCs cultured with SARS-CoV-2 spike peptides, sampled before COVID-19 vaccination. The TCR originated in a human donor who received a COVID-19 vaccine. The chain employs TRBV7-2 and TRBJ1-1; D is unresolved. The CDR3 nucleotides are TGTGCCAGCAGCTTAATTGGCGTAAACACTGAAGCTTTCTTT. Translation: CASSLIGVNTEAFF.